These T cell receptor beta chains were read from a single sample in a study of T cells in Graves' hyperthyroidism and ophthalmopathy. TCRdb re-called the multiplex PCR reads through MiXCR, storing one row per CDR3 protein. The profile covers hundreds of thousands of distinct CDR3 sequences, with approximately 14% appearing a single time and over 3.5% taken by the ten largest. Sequencing was done on a sample of blood. The receptors were gathered from a woman in her thirties or forties with Graves' ophthalmopathy. Both conserved end residues are trimmed from each CDR3. A row's size may be missing; if present it is once, few, many or a size class.

>TRBV29-1|many|TRBJ2-6
SVGGREANVLT
>TRBV6-1|.|TRBJ2-7
ASSEDVRNEQY
>TRBV19|few|TRBJ1-2
ASSGATSYGYT
>TRBV5-1|many|TRBJ2-7
ASSLVTSGTLSYEQY
>TRBV6-5|many|TRBJ2-7
ASSSGTSGTYEQY
>TRBV28|many|TRBJ2-7
ASSARRALGYEQY
>TRBV12-3/TRBV12-4|many|TRBJ1-2
ASSPTGDKTPTYGYT
>TRBV6-2/TRBV6-3|few|TRBJ2-7
ASSPDPRAGGEYEQY
>TRBV2|many|TRBJ1-4
ASSGPTNEKLF
>TRBV27|.|TRBJ1-5
ASKDAGNNQPQH
>TRBV28|many|TRBJ2-5
ASSHRGKETQY
>TRBV6-5|.|TRBJ1-5
ASSYSKSRGVGQPQH
>TRBV12-3/TRBV12-4|.|TRBJ1-3
ASSYRDINDDTIY
>TRBV2|many|TRBJ2-2
ASRIDRFTGELF
>TRBV7-2|many|TRBJ2-2
ASSLVAPATGELF
>TRBV6-1|many|TRBJ2-5
ACKGLAGLGTQY
>TRBV28|few|TRBJ2-1
ASRPQQGASPGEQF
>TRBV29-1|.|TRBJ2-5
SVTSWETQY
>TRBV6-1|.|TRBJ2-7
ASSVNRDYEQY
>TRBV6-2/TRBV6-3|few|TRBJ2-7
ASRSTSGLWAYEQY
>TRBV19|many|TRBJ2-5
ASTRAAGSEETQY
>TRBV28|many|TRBJ2-7
ASSPTGQGDYEQY
>TRBV11-2|.|TRBJ2-7
ARNAYRDRISYEQY
>TRBV7-2|.|TRBJ2-5
ASSLSGGREAQY
>TRBV3-1|.|TRBJ2-5
ASSPLTSQETQY
>TRBV18|.|TRBJ2-7
ASSPGTVLYEQY
>TRBV6-5|few|TRBJ2-7
ASRLLAGGSHEQY
>TRBV10-3|many|TRBJ2-5
AISEGGSGRDGETQY
>TRBV3-1|many|TRBJ2-7
ASSQESLAGGPRYEQY
>TRBV20-1|many|TRBJ2-7
SARYQGWGNEQY
>TRBV9|.|TRBJ1-2
ASSPGEILYGYT
>TRBV6-2/TRBV6-3|once|TRBJ1-2
AGRRRTRDGYT
>TRBV7-9|many|TRBJ1-2
ASSTTGPVYGYT
>TRBV28|many|TRBJ1-5
ASNRAGDANQPQH
>TRBV5-1|many|TRBJ2-2
ASSSHRGTGELF
>TRBV6-2/TRBV6-3|many|TRBJ2-2
ASSSLQGSGELF
>TRBV20-1|many|TRBJ1-1
SAPSLTGATEAF
>TRBV5-1|many|TRBJ2-2
ASSGVGTGELF
>TRBV19|many|TRBJ2-7
ASSIVRDAYEQY
>TRBV20-1|many|TRBJ2-5
SARRQVETQY
>TRBV20-1|many|TRBJ2-7
SARQGWTYEQY
>TRBV6-2/TRBV6-3|.|TRBJ1-5
ASRPQGLSFLYSNQPQH
>TRBV11-2|few|TRBJ1-5
ASSFTPRDREDNQPQH